This T cell receptor beta chain emerged from a study of T cell responses to AZD1222 COVID-19 vaccine. TCRdb's copy holds only in-frame clones and misses some; the assay was immunoSEQ multiplex PCR. Here the sample spans 130,000 to 150,000 clones, roughly 89% being singletons. The V gene end was trimmed by 4 bases and the J gene end by 5 bases; junction bases not matched to a gene: 10. CDR3 length: 15 residues. Germline V gene sequence: CDR1 SGHAT, CDR2 FQNNGV. This sequence originates from an adult in good health. Sequences were derived from peripheral blood, sampled on day 0 of AZD1222 vaccination. The V and J genes are TRBV11-2 and TRBJ2-7, with 8 bases that match TRBD2. The CDR3: CASSSISGRSHEQYF. The CDR3 nucleotides are TGTGCCAGCAGCTCTATCAGCGGGAGAAGTCACGAGCAGTACTTC. The complete variable domain, with remaining parts taken from reference TRBV11-2 and TRBJ2-7, reads EAGVAQSPRYKIIEKRQSVAFWCNPISGHATLYWYQQILGQGPKLLIQFQNNGVVDDSQLPKDRFSAERLKGVDSTLKIQPAKLEDSAVYLCASSSISGRSHEQYFGPGTRLTVT.